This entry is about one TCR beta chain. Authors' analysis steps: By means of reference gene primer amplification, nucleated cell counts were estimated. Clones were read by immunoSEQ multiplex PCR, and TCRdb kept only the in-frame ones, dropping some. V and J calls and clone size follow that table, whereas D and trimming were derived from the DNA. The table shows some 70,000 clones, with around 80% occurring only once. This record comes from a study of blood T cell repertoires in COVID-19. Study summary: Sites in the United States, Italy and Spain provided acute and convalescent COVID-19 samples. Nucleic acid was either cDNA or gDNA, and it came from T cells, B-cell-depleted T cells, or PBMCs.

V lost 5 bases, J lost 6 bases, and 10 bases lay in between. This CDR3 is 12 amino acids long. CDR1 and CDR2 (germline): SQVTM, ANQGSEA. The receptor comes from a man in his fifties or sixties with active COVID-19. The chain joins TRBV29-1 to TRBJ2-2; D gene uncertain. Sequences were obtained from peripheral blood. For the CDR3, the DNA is TGCAGCGTTTACCGTGCGGCCGGGGAGCTGTTTTTT. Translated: CSVYRAAGELFF.